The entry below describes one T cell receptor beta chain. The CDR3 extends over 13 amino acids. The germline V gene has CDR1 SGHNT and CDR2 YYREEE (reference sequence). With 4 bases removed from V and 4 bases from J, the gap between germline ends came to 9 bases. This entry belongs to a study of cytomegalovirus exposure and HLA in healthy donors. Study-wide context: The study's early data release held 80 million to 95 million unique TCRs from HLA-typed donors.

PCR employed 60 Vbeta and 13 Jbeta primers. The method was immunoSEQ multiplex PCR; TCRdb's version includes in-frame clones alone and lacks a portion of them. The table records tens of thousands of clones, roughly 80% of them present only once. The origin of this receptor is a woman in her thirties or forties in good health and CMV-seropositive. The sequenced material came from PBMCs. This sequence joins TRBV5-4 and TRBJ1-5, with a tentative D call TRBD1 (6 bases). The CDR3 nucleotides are TGTGCCAGCAGCCTGGACAGTAATCAGCCCCAGCATTTT. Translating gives CASSLDSNQPQHF.